The 3 T cell receptor beta chains listed next were all sequenced from one sample in a study of OX40 agonist ivuxolimab in advanced cancers. TCRdb keeps only in-frame clones here, not all; method: immunoSEQ multiplex PCR. The data show about 86,000 clones, about 90% seen once. The sample here was CD4+ or CD8+ T cells sorted from blood, taken in a trial of the OX40 agonist ivuxolimab. Receptors were obtained from an adult with an advanced solid tumor such as melanoma, head and neck, liver or kidney cancer.

V and J are TRBV5-5 and TRBJ1-1, with a tentative D call TRBD1 (5 bases). Germline loops: CDR1 SGHKS, CDR2 YYEKEE (reference sequence). Trimming left V 1 base short and J 3 bases short, with 16 bases between. The CDR3 is made up of 16 amino acids. The chain's CDR3 is CASSLSPQGGDTEAFF. CDR3 nucleotide sequence: TGTGCCAGCAGCTTGTCCCCCCAGGGCGGGGACACTGAAGCTTTCTTT.

The rearrangement joins TRBV6-5 to TRBJ2-7; D is ambiguous. The germline V gene has CDR1 MNHEY and CDR2 SVGAGI. V shed 5 bases and J shed 4 bases, with 9 bases lying between them. The CDR3 has 12 residues. CDR3 in amino acids: CASSPLGYEQYF. CDR3 DNA sequence: TGTGCCAGCAGTCCCTTGGGGTACGAGCAGTACTTC.

The CDR3 region is CASSDHRGGDEQFF. CDR3 DNA: TGCGCCAGCAGTGACCACAGGGGAGGTGATGAGCAGTTCTTC. The V and J genes are TRBV10-2 and TRBJ2-1; perhaps TRBD1 as D (7 bases). The CDR3 is 14 residues long. Trimming pared 3 bases from V and 8 bases from J, leaving 14 bases between. Germline CDR1 reads WSHSY; CDR2 reads SAAADI.